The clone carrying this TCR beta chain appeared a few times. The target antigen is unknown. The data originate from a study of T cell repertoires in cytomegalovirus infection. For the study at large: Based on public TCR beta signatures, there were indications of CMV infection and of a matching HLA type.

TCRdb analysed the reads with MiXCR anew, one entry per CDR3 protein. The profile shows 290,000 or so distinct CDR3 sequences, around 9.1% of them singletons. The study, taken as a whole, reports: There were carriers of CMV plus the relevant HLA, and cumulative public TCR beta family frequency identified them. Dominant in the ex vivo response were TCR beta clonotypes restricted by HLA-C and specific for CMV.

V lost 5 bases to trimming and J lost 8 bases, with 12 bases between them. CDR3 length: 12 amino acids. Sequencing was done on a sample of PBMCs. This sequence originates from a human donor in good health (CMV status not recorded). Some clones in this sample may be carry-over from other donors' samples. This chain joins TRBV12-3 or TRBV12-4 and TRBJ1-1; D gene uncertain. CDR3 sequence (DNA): TGTGCCAGCAGTATCGGACGATTCGAAGCTTTCTTT. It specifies CASSIGRFEAFF.